The 15 T cell receptor beta chains reported below all come from one sample, sequenced in a study of T cell responses to AZD1222 COVID-19 vaccine. Libraries were prepared by immunoSEQ multiplex PCR; TCRdb keeps only in-frame clonotypes and omits some of them. The data contain some 100,000 clones, approximately 90% of them singletons. The sequencing used peripheral blood, collected on day 0 of AZD1222 vaccination. Every receptor here comes from an adult in good health.

This clone has only one observation. This chain joins TRBV2 and TRBJ1-2; 9 nucleotides agree with TRBD1. The V and J ends lost 4 bases and 4 bases, in that order; junction bases with no gene match: 4. CDR1 and CDR2 from the germline V gene are SNHLY and FYNNEI. This CDR3 has 14 residues. CDR3 amino acids: CASSAQGAGYGYTF. The CDR3 DNA reads TGTGCCAGCAGTGCACAGGGGGCTGGCTATGGCTACACCTTC.

The chain joins TRBV18 to TRBJ2-6, with 9 bases aligning to TRBD1. The CDR3 runs 18 residues. Germline V lookup: CDR1 KGHSH, CDR2 LQKENI. The junction had 4 bases not matched to a gene; V was cut back by 1 base and J by 0 bases. CDR3 coding DNA: TGTGCCAGCTCACCACGGAGGACAGGGGACTCTGGGGCCAACGTCCTGACTTTC. This encodes CASSPRRTGDSGANVLTF.

The chain couples TRBV18 to TRBJ1-5; D gene unclear. Per the germline V gene, CDR1 is KGHSH and CDR2 is LQKENI. This CDR3 is 15 amino acids long. The V end lost 2 bases, the J end lost 2 bases, and 10 bases lay between the germline ends. CDR3 nucleotide sequence: TGTGCCAGCTCACCAGGGGTCCGTGGCAATCAGCCCCAGCATTTT. Translated, it gives CASSPGVRGNQPQHF.

This clone was found once. The chain uses TRBV12-3 or TRBV12-4 and TRBJ1-1; D unresolved. The CDR3 covers 13 residues. The V gene lost 4 bases and the J gene lost 6 bases, with 12 bases spanning the gap. The CDR3 here is CASSSRELAEAFF. The CDR3 coding sequence is TGTGCCAGCAGTTCGAGGGAACTAGCTGAAGCTTTCTTT.

The J gene is TRBJ2-2, the V gene TRBV27; TRBD1 might be the D (5 bases). The germline CDR1 and CDR2 sequences are MNHEY and SMNVEV (reference sequence). V dropped 7 bases and J dropped 0 bases, with 15 bases sitting between them. The CDR3 is 16 residues long. The CDR3 reads CASTRWAGTNTGELFF. CDR3 DNA: TGTGCCAGCACCAGGTGGGCAGGGACGAACACCGGGGAGCTGTTTTTT.

The rearrangement links TRBV6-1 to TRBJ2-7; D is ambiguous. This CDR3 comprises 13 residues. Germline V gene data show CDR1 as MNHNS and CDR2 as SASEGT. Trimming removed 2 bases from V and 6 bases from J, with 11 bases in between. This chain's CDR3 is CASSEQARGEQYF. CDR3 nucleotide sequence: TGTGCCAGCAGTGAACAGGCCCGCGGCGAGCAGTACTTC.

The chain links TRBV7-9 to TRBJ1-1, with TRBD1 identical over 8 bases. The CDR3 contains 15 residues. Germline V CDR1 and CDR2: SEHNR, FQNEAQ (reference sequence). V gave up 5 bases and J gave up 3 bases; unmatched junction bases: 8. The CDR3 sequence is CASSRQTGVDTEAFF. The CDR3 region has the DNA TGTGCCAGCAGCCGACAGACAGGGGTGGACACTGAAGCTTTCTTT. Supplemented by reference TRBV7-9 and TRBJ1-1, the full variable domain reads DTGVSQNPRHKITKRGQNVTFRCDPISEHNRLYWYRQTLGQGPEFLTYFQNEAQLEKSRLLSDRFSAERPKGSFSTLEIQRTEQGDSAMYLCASSRQTGVDTEAFFGQGTRLTVV.

This chain links TRBV5-1 with TRBJ2-7; possibly TRBD1 for D (6 bases). This CDR3 contains 19 residues. V was trimmed by 2 bases and J by 4 bases, leaving 28 bases between them. The V gene's germline CDR1 is SGHRS and CDR2 YFSETQ. DNA of the CDR3: TGCGCCAGCAGCTTCGCGACGGGACAAGTAACCCTTCGCAATTACGAGCAGTACTTC. Protein sequence: CASSFATGQVTLRNYEQYF. Drawing the rest from reference TRBV5-1 and TRBJ2-7, the complete variable domain is KAGVTQTPRYLIKTRGQQVTLSCSPISGHRSVSWYQQTPGQGLQFLFEYFSETQRNKGNFPGRFSGRQFSNSRSEMNVSTLELGDSALYLCASSFATGQVTLRNYEQYFGPGTRLTVT.

The chain combines TRBV5-4 with TRBJ2-3; 8 nucleotides line up with TRBD2. There are 15 residues in the CDR3. With 4 bases clipped from V and 4 bases from J, the junction kept 8 bases outside the gene matches. The V gene's germline CDR1 is SGHNT and CDR2 YYREEE (reference sequence). The DNA of the CDR3 is TGTGCCAGCAGCCCCTCGGGGCGGGGGGCAGATACGCAGTATTTT. Translating it yields CASSPSGRGADTQYF.

The chain combines TRBV19 with TRBJ1-2; the match to TRBD1 covers 8 bases. V lost 5 bases and J lost 4; bases outside the gene matches: 9. CDR3 length: 15 residues. Germline values: CDR1 LNHDA, CDR2 SQIVND (reference sequence). The DNA for the CDR3 is TGTGCCAGTAGTGATTCAGGGGGCGCTGTCTATGGCTACACCTTC. Translated, it gives CASSDSGGAVYGYTF.

The V call is TRBV6-1, the J call TRBJ2-7; 7 bases line up with TRBD2. V lost 0 bases, J lost 3 bases, and 2 bases stayed unmatched. CDR1 is MNHNS, CDR2 SASEGT, per germline. This CDR3 spans 14 amino acids. This CDR3 is CASSEAGGNYEQYF. CDR3 sequence (DNA): TGTGCCAGCAGTGAAGCGGGGGGGAACTACGAGCAGTACTTC.

V and J are TRBV18 and TRBJ2-7; unclear D gene. Germline CDR1 KGHSH, CDR2 LQKENI. V was shortened by 4 bases and J by 5 bases, with 6 bases between the two germline ends. This CDR3 comprises 11 residues. The CDR3 spells CASSLGNEQYF. Written as DNA, the CDR3 is TGTGCCAGCTCACTTGGGAACGAGCAGTACTTC.

The chain joins TRBV7-2 to TRBJ2-5, with D perhaps TRBD2 (5 bases). Trimming pared 5 bases from V and 7 bases from J, leaving 17 bases between. CDR3 size: 14 residues. CDR1 is SGHTA, CDR2 FQGNSA, per germline. The DNA for the CDR3 is TGTGCCAGCAGCGCAAGAGACCGGGGTGGGACCCAGTACTTC. It is translated as CASSARDRGGTQYF.

The chain employs TRBV6-2 or TRBV6-3 and TRBJ1-1; TRBD1 matches 7 bases. The CDR3 consists of 14 residues. Germline-derived CDR1 and CDR2 are MNHEY and SVGEGT. The V segment lost 6 bases and the J segment 8 bases; nucleotides outside the gene matches: 12. This CDR3 is CASSRQGEVKEAFF. The CDR3 bases are TGTGCCAGCAGCCGACAGGGCGAGGTTAAGGAAGCTTTCTTT.

V usage is TRBV2 and J usage is TRBJ1-3; 10 bases align to TRBD1. This CDR3 has 15 residues. J was trimmed by 4 bases and V by 4 bases; bases with no gene match: 4. The germline gives CDR1 SNHLY, CDR2 FYNNEI. The CDR3 loop reads CASSGQTGGGNTIYF. The CDR3 nucleotides are TGTGCCAGCAGTGGCCAGACAGGGGGCGGAAACACCATATATTTT.